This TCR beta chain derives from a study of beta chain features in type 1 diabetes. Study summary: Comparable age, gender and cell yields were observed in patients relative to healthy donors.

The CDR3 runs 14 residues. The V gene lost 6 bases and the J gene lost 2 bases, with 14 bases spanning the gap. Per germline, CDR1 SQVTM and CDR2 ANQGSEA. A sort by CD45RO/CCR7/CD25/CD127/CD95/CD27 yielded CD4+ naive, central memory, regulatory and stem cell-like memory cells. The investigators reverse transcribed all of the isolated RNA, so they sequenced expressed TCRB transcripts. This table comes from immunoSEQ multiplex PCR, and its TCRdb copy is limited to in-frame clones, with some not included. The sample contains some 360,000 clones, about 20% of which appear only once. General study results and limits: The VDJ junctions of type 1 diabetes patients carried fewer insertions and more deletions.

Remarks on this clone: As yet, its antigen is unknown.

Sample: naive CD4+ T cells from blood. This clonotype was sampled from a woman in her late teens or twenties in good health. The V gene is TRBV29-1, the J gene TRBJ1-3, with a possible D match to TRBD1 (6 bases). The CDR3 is CSVGSGDPGNTIYF. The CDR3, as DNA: TGCAGCGTCGGGTCAGGGGACCCTGGAAACACCATATATTTT.